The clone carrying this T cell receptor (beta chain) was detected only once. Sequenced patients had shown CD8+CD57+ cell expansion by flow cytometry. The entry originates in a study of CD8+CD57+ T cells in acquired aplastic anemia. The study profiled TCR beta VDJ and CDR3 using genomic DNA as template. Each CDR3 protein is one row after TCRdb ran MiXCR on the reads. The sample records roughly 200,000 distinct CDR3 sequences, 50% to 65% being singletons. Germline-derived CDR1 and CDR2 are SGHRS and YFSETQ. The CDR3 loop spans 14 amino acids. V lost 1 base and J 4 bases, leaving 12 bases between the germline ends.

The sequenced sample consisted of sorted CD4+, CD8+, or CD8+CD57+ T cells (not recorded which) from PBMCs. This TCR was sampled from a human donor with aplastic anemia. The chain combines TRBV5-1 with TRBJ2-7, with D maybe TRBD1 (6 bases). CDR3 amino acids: CASSLKRGSYEQYF. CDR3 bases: TGCGCCAGCAGCTTGAAGAGGGGGTCATACGAGCAGTACTTC.